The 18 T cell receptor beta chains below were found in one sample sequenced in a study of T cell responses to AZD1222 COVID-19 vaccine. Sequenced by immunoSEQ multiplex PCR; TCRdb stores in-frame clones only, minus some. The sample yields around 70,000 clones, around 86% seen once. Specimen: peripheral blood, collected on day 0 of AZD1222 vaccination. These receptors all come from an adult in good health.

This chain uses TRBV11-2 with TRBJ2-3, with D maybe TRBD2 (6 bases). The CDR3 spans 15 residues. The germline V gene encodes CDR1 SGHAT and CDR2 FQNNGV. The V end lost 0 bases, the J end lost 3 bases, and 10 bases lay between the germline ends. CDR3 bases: TGTGCCAGCAGCTTAGATCCGAGCGGGACAGATACGCAGTATTTT. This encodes CASSLDPSGTDTQYF. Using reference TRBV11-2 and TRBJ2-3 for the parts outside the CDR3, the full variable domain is EAGVAQSPRYKIIEKRQSVAFWCNPISGHATLYWYQQILGQGPKLLIQFQNNGVVDDSQLPKDRFSAERLKGVDSTLKIQPAKLEDSAVYLCASSLDPSGTDTQYFGPGTRLTVL.

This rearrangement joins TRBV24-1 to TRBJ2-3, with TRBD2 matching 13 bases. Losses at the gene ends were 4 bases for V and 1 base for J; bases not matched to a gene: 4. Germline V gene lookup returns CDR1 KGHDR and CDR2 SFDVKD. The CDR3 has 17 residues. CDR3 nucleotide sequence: TGTGCCACCAGTGAAACTAGCGGGAGGGAGGGCACAGATACGCAGTATTTT. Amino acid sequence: CATSETSGREGTDTQYF.

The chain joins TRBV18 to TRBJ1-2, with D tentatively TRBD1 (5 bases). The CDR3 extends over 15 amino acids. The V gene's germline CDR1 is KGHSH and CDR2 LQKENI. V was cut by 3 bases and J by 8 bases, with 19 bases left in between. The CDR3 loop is CASSPSVTRVWGYTF. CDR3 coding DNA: TGTGCCAGCTCACCGTCGGTGACCAGGGTGTGGGGCTACACCTTC. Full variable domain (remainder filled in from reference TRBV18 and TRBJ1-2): NAGVMQNPRHLVRRRGQEARLRCSPMKGHSHVYWYRQLPEEGLKFMVYLQKENIIDESGMPKERFSAEFPKEGPSILRIQQVVRGDSAAYFCASSPSVTRVWGYTFGSGTRLTVV.

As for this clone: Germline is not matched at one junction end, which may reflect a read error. CDR3 coding DNA: TGTGCCAGCAGTCAAGGAGACAGGGGCATACGTGAGCAGTACTTC. Translated, it gives CASSQGDRGIREQYF. V usage is TRBV4-2 and J usage is TRBJ2-7, with 8 bases aligning to TRBD1. This CDR3 region has 15 residues. The germline CDR1 and CDR2 sequences are LGHNA and YNFKEQ.

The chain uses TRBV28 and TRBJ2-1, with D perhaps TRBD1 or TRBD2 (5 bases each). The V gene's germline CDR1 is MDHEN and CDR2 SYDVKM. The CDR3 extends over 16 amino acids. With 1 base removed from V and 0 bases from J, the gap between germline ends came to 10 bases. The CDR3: CASSLSGASSYNEQFF. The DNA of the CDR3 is TGTGCCAGCAGTTTATCCGGGGCGAGCTCCTACAATGAGCAGTTCTTC.

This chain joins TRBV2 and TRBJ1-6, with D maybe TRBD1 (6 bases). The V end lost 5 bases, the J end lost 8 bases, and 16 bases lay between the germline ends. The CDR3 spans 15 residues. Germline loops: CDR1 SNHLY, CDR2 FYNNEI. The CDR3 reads CASSPWRRGDSPLHF. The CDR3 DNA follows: TGTGCCAGCAGTCCGTGGCGCAGGGGCGATTCACCCCTCCACTTT.

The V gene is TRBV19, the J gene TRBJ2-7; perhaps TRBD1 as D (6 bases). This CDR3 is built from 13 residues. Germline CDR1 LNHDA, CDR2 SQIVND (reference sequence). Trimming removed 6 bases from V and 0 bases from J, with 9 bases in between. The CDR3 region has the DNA TGTGCCAGTAGGAGGACAGACTCCTACGAGCAGTACTTC. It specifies CASRRTDSYEQYF.

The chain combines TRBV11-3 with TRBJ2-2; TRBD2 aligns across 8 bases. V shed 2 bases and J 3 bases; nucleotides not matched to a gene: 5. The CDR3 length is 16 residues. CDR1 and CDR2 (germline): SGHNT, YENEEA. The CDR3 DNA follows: TGTGCCAGCAGCTTAACGGGGGGGCCTCACACCGGGGAGCTGTTTTTT. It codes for CASSLTGGPHTGELFF.

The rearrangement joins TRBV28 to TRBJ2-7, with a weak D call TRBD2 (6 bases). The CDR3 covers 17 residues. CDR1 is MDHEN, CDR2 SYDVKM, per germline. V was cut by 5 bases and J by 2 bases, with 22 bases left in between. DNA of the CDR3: TGTGCCAGCAGTGGTTGGAGGTTTTCGCGGAGGGCCTACGAGCAGTACTTC. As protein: CASSGWRFSRRAYEQYF. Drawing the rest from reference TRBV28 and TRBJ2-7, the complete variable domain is DVKVTQSSRYLVKRTGEKVFLECVQDMDHENMFWYRQDPGLGLRLIYFSYDVKMKEKGDIPEGYSVSREKKERFSLILESASTNQTSMYLCASSGWRFSRRAYEQYFGPGTRLTVT.

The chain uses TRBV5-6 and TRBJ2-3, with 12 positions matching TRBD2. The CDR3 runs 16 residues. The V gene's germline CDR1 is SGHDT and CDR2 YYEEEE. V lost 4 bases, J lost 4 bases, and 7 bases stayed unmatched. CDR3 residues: CASSRPSGGVPDTQYF. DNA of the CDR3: TGTGCCAGCAGCCGCCCTAGCGGGGGGGTCCCAGATACGCAGTATTTT.

DNA of the CDR3: TGTGCCAGCAGCTCAGACAGGTTGGTGGGCCAAGAGACCCAGTACTTC. Residues: CASSSDRLVGQETQYF. The chain employs TRBV5-5 and TRBJ2-5, with a weak D call TRBD1 (6 bases). Germline V lookup: CDR1 SGHKS, CDR2 YYEKEE (reference sequence). This CDR3 comprises 16 residues. The germline V and J ends were trimmed by 3 bases and 1 base, with 16 bases remaining between them. Supplemented by reference TRBV5-5 and TRBJ2-5, the full variable domain reads DAGVTQSPTHLIKTRGQQVTLRCSPISGHKSVSWYQQVLGQGPQFIFQYYEKEERGRGNFPDRFSARQFPNYSSELNVNALLLGDSALYLCASSSDRLVGQETQYFGPGTRLLVL.

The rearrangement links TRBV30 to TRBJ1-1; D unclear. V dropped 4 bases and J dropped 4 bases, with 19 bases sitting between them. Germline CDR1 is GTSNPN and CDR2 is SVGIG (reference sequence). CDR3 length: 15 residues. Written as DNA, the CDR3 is TGTGCCTGGACCCATCAACTGGTTCCTGGCACTGAAGCTTTCTTT. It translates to CAWTHQLVPGTEAFF. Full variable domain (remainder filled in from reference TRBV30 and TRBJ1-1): SQTIHQWPATLVQPVGSPLSLECTVEGTSNPNLYWYRQAAGRGLQLLFYSVGIGQISSEVPQNLSASRPQDRQFILSSKKLLLSDSGFYLCAWTHQLVPGTEAFFGQGTRLTVV.

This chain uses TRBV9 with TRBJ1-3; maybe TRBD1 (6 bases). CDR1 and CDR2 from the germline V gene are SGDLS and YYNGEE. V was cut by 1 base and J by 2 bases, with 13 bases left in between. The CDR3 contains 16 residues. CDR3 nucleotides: TGTGCCAGCAGCGTAATGGGGGCGCTTGCTGGAAACACCATATATTTT. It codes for CASSVMGALAGNTIYF.

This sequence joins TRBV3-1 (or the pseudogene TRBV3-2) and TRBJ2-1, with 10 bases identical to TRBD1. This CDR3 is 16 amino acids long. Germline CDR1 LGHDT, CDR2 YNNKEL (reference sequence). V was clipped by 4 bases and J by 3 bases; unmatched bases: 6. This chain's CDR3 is CASSLRTGGFYNEQFF. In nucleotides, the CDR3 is TGTGCCAGCAGCCTCCGGACAGGGGGATTCTACAATGAGCAGTTCTTC.

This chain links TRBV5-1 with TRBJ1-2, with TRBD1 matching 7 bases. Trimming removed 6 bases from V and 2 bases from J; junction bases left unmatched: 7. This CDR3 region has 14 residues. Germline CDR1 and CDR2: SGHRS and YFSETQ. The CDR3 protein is CASNPIQGNYGYTF. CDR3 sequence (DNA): TGCGCCAGCAACCCCATACAGGGGAACTATGGCTACACCTTC.

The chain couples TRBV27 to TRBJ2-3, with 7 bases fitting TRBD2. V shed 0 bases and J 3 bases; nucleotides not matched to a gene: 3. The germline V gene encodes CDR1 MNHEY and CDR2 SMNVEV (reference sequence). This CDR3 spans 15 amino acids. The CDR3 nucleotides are TGTGCCAGCAGTTTATCGCTAGCGGTGACAGATACGCAGTATTTT. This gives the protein CASSLSLAVTDTQYF.

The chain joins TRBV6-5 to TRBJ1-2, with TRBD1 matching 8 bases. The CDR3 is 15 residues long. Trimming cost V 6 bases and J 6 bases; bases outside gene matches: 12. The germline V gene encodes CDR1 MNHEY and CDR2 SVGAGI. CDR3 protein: CASSSATGGRDGYTF. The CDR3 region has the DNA TGTGCCAGCAGCTCCGCAACAGGGGGGAGGGATGGCTACACCTTC.

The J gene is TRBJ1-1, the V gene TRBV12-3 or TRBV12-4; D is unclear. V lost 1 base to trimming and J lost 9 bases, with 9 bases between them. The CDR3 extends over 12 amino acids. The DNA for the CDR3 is TGTGCCAGCAGTTTAGGGGGATCCCAAGCTTTCTTT. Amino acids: CASSLGGSQAFF.